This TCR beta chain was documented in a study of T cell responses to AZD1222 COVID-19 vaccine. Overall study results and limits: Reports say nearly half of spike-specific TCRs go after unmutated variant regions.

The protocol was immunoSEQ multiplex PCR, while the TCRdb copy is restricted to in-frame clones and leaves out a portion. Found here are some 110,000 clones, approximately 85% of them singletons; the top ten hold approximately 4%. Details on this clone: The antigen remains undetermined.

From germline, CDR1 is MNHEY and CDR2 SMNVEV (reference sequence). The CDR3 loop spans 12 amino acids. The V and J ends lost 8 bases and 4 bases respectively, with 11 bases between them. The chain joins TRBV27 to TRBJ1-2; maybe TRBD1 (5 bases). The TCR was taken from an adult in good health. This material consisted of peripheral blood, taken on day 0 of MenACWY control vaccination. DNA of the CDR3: TGTGCCAGCCGGGGGGAAGGCTATGGCTACACCTTC. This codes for CASRGEGYGYTF.